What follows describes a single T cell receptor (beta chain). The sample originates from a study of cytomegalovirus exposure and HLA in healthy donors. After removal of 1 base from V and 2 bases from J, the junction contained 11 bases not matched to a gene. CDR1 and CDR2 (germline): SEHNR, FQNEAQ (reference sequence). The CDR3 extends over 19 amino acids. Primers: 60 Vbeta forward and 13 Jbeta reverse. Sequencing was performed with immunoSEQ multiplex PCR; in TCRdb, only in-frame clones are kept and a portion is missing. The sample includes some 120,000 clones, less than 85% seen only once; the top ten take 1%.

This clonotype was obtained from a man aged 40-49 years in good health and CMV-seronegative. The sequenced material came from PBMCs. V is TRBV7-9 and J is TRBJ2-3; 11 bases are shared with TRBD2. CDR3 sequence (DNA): TGTGCCAGCAGCTTAGGGATTAGCGGGAGGGCTGAGGTCACAGATACGCAGTATTTT. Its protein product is CASSLGISGRAEVTDTQYF.